Shown below are 7 T cell receptor beta chains from a single sample sequenced in a study of vaccination and CD4 T cells after COVID-19. The antigens these receptors bind are not known. Cultured CD4+ T-cell DNA underwent Oncomine TCR Beta short-read sequencing. Via MiXCR, TCRdb re-called the PCR reads, giving one row per CDR3 protein. The sample has 10,000 to 15,000 distinct CDR3 sequences; roughly 72% are singletons. Treatment of the sample: roughly 10-day PBMC culture with coronavirus spike peptide pools or control peptides (ViraFEST assay). Sequencing used CD4+ T cells from blood, cultured in vitro, obtained after SARS-CoV-2 vaccination. These receptors all stem from a human donor who received a COVID-19 vaccine.

The chain recombines TRBV19 with TRBJ1-2, with 9 bases that match TRBD1. The CDR3 has 14 residues. Trimming cost V 7 bases and J 3 bases; bases outside gene matches: 6. From germline, CDR1 is LNHDA and CDR2 SQIVND (reference sequence). The CDR3: CASIPGQGHYGYTF. The CDR3 bases are TGTGCCAGTATCCCAGGACAGGGGCACTATGGCTACACCTTC. The complete variable domain, with remaining parts taken from reference TRBV19 and TRBJ1-2, reads DGGITQSPKYLFRKEGQNVTLSCEQNLNHDAMYWYRQDPGQGLRLIYYSQIVNDFQKGDIAEGYSVSREKKESFPLTVTSAQKNPTAFYLCASIPGQGHYGYTFGSGTRLTVV.

J is TRBJ2-6 and V is TRBV7-2; D is unclear. V lost 3 bases and J 4 bases, leaving 10 bases between the germline ends. The CDR3 spans 15 residues. Germline CDR1 and CDR2: SGHTA and FQGNSA. CDR3 residues: CASSFQGSGANVLTF. Written as DNA, the CDR3 is TGTGCCAGCAGCTTTCAAGGTTCCGGGGCCAACGTCCTGACTTTC.

As for this clonotype: A much larger clone lies a single base off, so this may be a read error. V and J are TRBV20-1 and TRBJ2-5; 9 nucleotides agree with TRBD2. The CDR3 totals 14 residues. After removal of 1 base from V and 6 bases from J, the junction contained 6 bases not matched to a gene. Germline V gene data show CDR1 as DFQATT and CDR2 as SNEGSKA (reference sequence). The CDR3 DNA reads TGCAGTGCTAGAGGTAGCGGGGGATACCAGACCCAGTACTTC. It yields the protein CSARGSGGYQTQYF.

V usage is TRBV11-2 and J usage is TRBJ1-2; D might be TRBD1 (5 bases). Germline CDR1 reads SGHAT; CDR2 reads FQNNGV. V lost 0 bases to trimming and J lost 1 base, with 6 bases between them. The CDR3 is 14 amino acids. CDR3 sequence: CASSLEGDNYGYTF. CDR3 bases: TGTGCCAGCAGCTTAGAGGGGGATAACTATGGCTACACCTTC.

This clonotype was recorded once. The V and J genes are TRBV6-5 and TRBJ1-2; D is ambiguous. The V end lost 2 bases, the J end lost 1 base, and 14 bases lay between the germline ends. Germline V lookup: CDR1 MNHEY, CDR2 SVGAGI. This CDR3 comprises 16 residues. The CDR3 region is CASSYPLGRINYGYTF. The CDR3 coding sequence is TGTGCCAGCAGTTACCCGTTGGGGAGAATTAACTATGGCTACACCTTC.

This chain joins TRBV6-1 and TRBJ1-1; 8 bases are a match to TRBD1. Germline V gives CDR1 MNHNS, CDR2 SASEGT. The length of the CDR3 is 15 residues. V lost 5 bases and J lost 4; bases outside the gene matches: 9. CDR3 residues: CASSTRQGWSTEAFF. The CDR3, as DNA: TGTGCCAGCAGTACCCGACAGGGGTGGAGCACTGAAGCTTTCTTT.

This chain joins TRBV7-9 and TRBJ2-7, with 8 bases identical to TRBD2. The germline V gene has CDR1 SEHNR and CDR2 FQNEAQ (reference sequence). V lost 5 bases to trimming and J lost 12 bases; unmatched junction nucleotides: 12. The CDR3 has 13 amino acids. The CDR3 region is CASSIGGSGATYF. CDR3 sequence (DNA): TGTGCCAGCAGCATAGGTGGTAGCGGGGCAACGTACTTC.